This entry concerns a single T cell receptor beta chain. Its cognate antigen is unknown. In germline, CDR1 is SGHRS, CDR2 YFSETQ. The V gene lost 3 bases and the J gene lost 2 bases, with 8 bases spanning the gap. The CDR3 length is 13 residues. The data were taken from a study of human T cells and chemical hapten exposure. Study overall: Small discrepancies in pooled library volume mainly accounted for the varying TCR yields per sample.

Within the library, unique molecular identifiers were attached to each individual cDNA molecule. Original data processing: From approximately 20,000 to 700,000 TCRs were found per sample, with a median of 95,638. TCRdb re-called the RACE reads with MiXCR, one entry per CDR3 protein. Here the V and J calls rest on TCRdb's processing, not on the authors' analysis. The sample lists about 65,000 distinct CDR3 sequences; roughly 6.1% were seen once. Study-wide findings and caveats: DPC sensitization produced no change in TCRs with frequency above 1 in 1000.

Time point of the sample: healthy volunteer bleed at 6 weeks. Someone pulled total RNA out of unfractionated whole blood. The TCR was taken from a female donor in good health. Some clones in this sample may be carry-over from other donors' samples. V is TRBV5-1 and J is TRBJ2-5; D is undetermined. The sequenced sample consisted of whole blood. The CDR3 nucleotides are TGCGCCAGCAGCTCTTCATATCAAGAGACCCAGTACTTC. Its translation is CASSSSYQETQYF.